These 19 T cell receptor beta chains were all obtained from the same sample, sequenced in a study of Ad26.COV2.S vaccination and SARS-CoV-2 variants. The treatment denotes: some 20 received Ad26.COV2.S at low or high dose, single or two shots; roughly five received placebo; per-sample allocation not given. Collection of samples fell on day 63 after the first vaccine or placebo injection. Sequencing was performed with immunoSEQ multiplex PCR; in TCRdb, only in-frame clones are kept and a portion is missing. The sample includes fewer than 400,000 clones, 85% to 90% of them seen just once. The specimen comprised peripheral blood, sampled in a trial of Ad26.COV2.S vaccine versus placebo. These receptors came from a person between 18 and 65 years old who received the Ad26.COV2.S COVID-19 vaccine or a placebo.

The count of this clone is one. This rearrangement joins TRBV29-1 to TRBJ2-7, with 7 bases matching TRBD1. The CDR3 runs to 13 residues. V shed 2 bases and J 3 bases; nucleotides not matched to a gene: 4. Germline CDR1 reads SQVTM; CDR2 reads ANQGSEA. The CDR3 loop reads CSVEQGDLYEQYF. The DNA of the CDR3 is TGCAGCGTTGAACAGGGGGATCTCTACGAGCAGTACTTC.

The V call is TRBV15, the J call TRBJ1-6; D might be TRBD1 (5 bases). Germline V CDR1 and CDR2: LNHNV, YYDKDF (reference sequence). CDR3 size: 12 residues. Trimming cost V 11 bases and J 10 bases, with 15 bases left between them. CDR3 region: CASGTRGSPLHF. Here the CDR3 DNA reads TGTGCCTCCGGGACGCGGGGATCACCCCTCCACTTT.

There are a few counts of this clone. J is TRBJ2-7 and V is TRBV15; TRBD1 is a possible D gene (6 bases). CDR1 is LNHNV, CDR2 YYDKDF, per germline (reference sequence). Between the trimmed V and J ends, which lost 3 bases and 3 bases, there was a span of 9 bases. The length of the CDR3 is 13 residues. As DNA, the CDR3 is TGTGCCACCAGCAGGACGACAGGCTACGAGCAGTACGTC. Translating it yields CATSRTTGYEQYV.

The rearrangement links TRBV29-1 to TRBJ1-1; no clear D gene. There are 15 residues in the CDR3. Looked up from germline, CDR1 is SQVTM and CDR2 is ANQGSEA. Trimming removed 4 bases at V and 3 bases at J, with 18 bases between. CDR3 region: CSVGKGDPRYTEAFF. The CDR3 DNA is TGCAGCGTTGGAAAGGGCGACCCTAGGTACACTGAAGCTTTCTTT.

This chain links TRBV11-2 with TRBJ2-1; D uncertain. CDR3 length equals 14 residues. CDR1 and CDR2 from the germline V gene are SGHAT and FQNNGV. V shed 0 bases and J shed 5 bases, with 8 bases lying between them. DNA for the CDR3: TGTGCCAGCAGCTTAGATCGGTATCACAATGAGCAGTTCTTC. This translates into CASSLDRYHNEQFF. Complete variable domain (other parts from reference TRBV11-2 and TRBJ2-1): EAGVAQSPRYKIIEKRQSVAFWCNPISGHATLYWYQQILGQGPKLLIQFQNNGVVDDSQLPKDRFSAERLKGVDSTLKIQPAKLEDSAVYLCASSLDRYHNEQFFGPGTRLTVL.

This rearrangement joins TRBV19 to TRBJ1-1; no clear D gene. The V and J ends lost 10 bases and 1 base respectively, with 13 bases between them. Germline CDR1 LNHDA, CDR2 SQIVND (reference sequence). The CDR3 loop spans 13 amino acids. CDR3 DNA sequence: TGTGCCATTAGGAAGGGATCGAACACTGAAGCTTTCTTT. The encoded protein is CAIRKGSNTEAFF. Full variable domain (remainder filled in from reference TRBV19 and TRBJ1-1): DGGITQSPKYLFRKEGQNVTLSCEQNLNHDAMYWYRQDPGQGLRLIYYSQIVNDFQKGDIAEGYSVSREKKESFPLTVTSAQKNPTAFYLCAIRKGSNTEAFFGQGTRLTVV.

J is TRBJ2-1 and V is TRBV15, with TRBD2 identical over 10 bases. With 0 bases clipped from V and 8 bases from J, the junction kept 4 bases outside the gene matches. This CDR3 is 15 amino acids long. Germline V gene data show CDR1 as LNHNV and CDR2 as YYDKDF (reference sequence). The CDR3 loop reads CATSRDSGTSDEQFF. The CDR3 nucleotides read TGTGCCACCAGCAGAGATAGTGGGACTAGCGATGAGCAGTTCTTC.

The chain links TRBV30 to TRBJ1-2, with 7 bases fitting TRBD1. The ends lost 2 bases at V and 2 bases at J; junction bases unmatched: 2. The CDR3 has 13 amino acids. Looked up from germline, CDR1 is GTSNPN and CDR2 is SVGIG (reference sequence). In nucleotides, the CDR3 is TGTGCCTGGAGTTCGACAGGGAACTATGGCTACACCTTC. Amino acid sequence: CAWSSTGNYGYTF.

V is TRBV7-2 and J is TRBJ2-7, with D possibly matching TRBD2 (5 bases). V was shortened by 2 bases and J by 4 bases, with 21 bases between the two germline ends. Per the germline V gene, CDR1 is SGHTA and CDR2 is FQGNSA. The CDR3 has 17 residues. The CDR3 bases are TGTGCCAGCAGCTTATCTCCCTGGCTAGCTACCTTATACGAGCAGTACGTC. This translates into CASSLSPWLATLYEQYV.

This chain joins TRBV10-3 and TRBJ2-7; D gene uncertain. The CDR3 covers 11 residues. V was clipped by 10 bases and J by 4 bases, with 11 bases between them. Germline V gene sequence: CDR1 ENHRY, CDR2 SYGVKD. The CDR3 sequence: CATSPGYEQYV. The CDR3 DNA reads TGTGCCACCTCCCCAGGTTACGAGCAGTACGTC.

V gene TRBV3-1 (or the pseudogene TRBV3-2) combines with J gene TRBJ2-7; D is undetermined. Deletions cut 1 base from V and 2 bases from J, with 12 bases between. The CDR3 extends over 15 amino acids. Germline CDR1 and CDR2: LGHDT and YNNKEL (reference sequence). Here the CDR3 DNA reads TGTGCCAGCAGCCAAGGTCCGTCCACCGCCTACGAGCAGTACTTC. The encoded protein is CASSQGPSTAYEQYF.

J is TRBJ1-2 and V is TRBV7-9; possible D gene TRBD1, 5 bases. The germline CDR1 and CDR2 sequences are SEHNR and FQNEAQ (reference sequence). The V and J ends lost 4 bases and 7 bases respectively, with 19 bases between them. The CDR3 extends over 15 amino acids. The CDR3 DNA follows: TGTGCCAGCAGCTCAAATAGGGGCAGGGTACGTGGCTACACCTTC. Amino acids: CASSSNRGRVRGYTF.

DNA of the CDR3: TGTGCCAGCAGTTACGGATGGGGCACTGAAGCTTTCTTT. Amino acid sequence: CASSYGWGTEAFF. The J gene is TRBJ1-1, the V gene TRBV6-2 or TRBV6-3; D unresolved. Trimming removed 2 bases at V and 4 bases at J, with 8 bases between. There are 13 residues in the CDR3. CDR1 and CDR2 (germline): MNHEY, SVGEGT.

This sequence joins TRBV6-6 and TRBJ2-7; tentatively, D is TRBD1 (6 bases). Germline CDR1 and CDR2: MNHNY and SVGAGI (reference sequence). There are 15 residues in the CDR3. V was pared by 0 bases and J by 6 bases, with 15 bases between. The CDR3 protein is CASSYSYREVLEQYV. CDR3 sequence (DNA): TGTGCCAGCAGTTACTCCTACAGGGAAGTTCTCGAGCAGTACGTC.

In its sample, this clone was seen once. The chain joins TRBV21-1 to TRBJ1-3; the D segment call TRBD1 is taken from the table without a DNA check. TRBV21-1 is reported as a pseudogene. CDR3 length equals 14 residues. The CDR3 protein is CASTQDRVGNTIYF. The CDR3 DNA reads TGTGCCAGCACCCAGGACAGGGTTGGAAACACCATATATTTT.

The chain employs TRBV27 and TRBJ1-5, with D possibly TRBD1 on 5 matching bases. The CDR3 runs to 13 residues. Deletions cut 3 bases from V and 7 bases from J, with 10 bases between. From germline, CDR1 is MNHEY and CDR2 SMNVEV (reference sequence). The CDR3 is CASSFNWGQPQHF. CDR3 sequence (DNA): TGTGCCAGCAGTTTTAATTGGGGGCAGCCCCAGCATTTT.

In its sample, this clone was seen once. The CDR3 sequence is CASSEAGELFF. In DNA, the CDR3 is TGTGCCAGCAGTGAAGCCGGGGAGCTGTTTTTT. The chain links TRBV2 to TRBJ2-2; D unclear. V was trimmed by 0 bases and J by 7 bases, leaving 0 bases between them. The V gene's germline CDR1 is SNHLY and CDR2 FYNNEI. CDR3 length: 11 residues.

V usage is TRBV30 and J usage is TRBJ1-2; possible D gene TRBD1, 5 bases. The V gene lost 5 bases and the J gene lost 1 base, with 8 bases spanning the gap. The germline gives CDR1 GTSNPN, CDR2 SVGIG (reference sequence). The CDR3 runs 12 residues. The CDR3 DNA follows: TGTGCCTGGCAAGGGGTTAACTATGGCTACACCTTC. Translating gives CAWQGVNYGYTF.

The rearrangement uses TRBV10-1 and TRBJ1-1; 9 bases map to TRBD1. The CDR3 is 18 amino acids. Germline V gives CDR1 WNHNN, CDR2 SYGVQD (reference sequence). V was pared by 7 bases and J by 5 bases, with 20 bases of the junction left unmatched. CDR3 sequence: CASTEWPTGGFGKTEAFF. The CDR3 coding sequence is TGCGCCAGCACCGAATGGCCGACAGGGGGATTCGGGAAAACTGAAGCTTTCTTT.